The next 9 T cell receptor beta chains were all read from a single sample in a study of shared clonotypes between healthy human individuals. CD45RO negativity and positive selection for CCR7 defined naive CD8 cells, a population that excluded terminally differentiated effector memory CD45RA+ cells. Measured with immunoSEQ multiplex PCR; TCRdb has only the in-frame clones, and not every one. The repertoire consists of millions of clones, with under 95% occurring once and the leading ten covering roughly 1.7%. The specimen was naive CD8+ T cells from PBMCs. Receptors originate from a man between 18 and 29 years old in good health. Some clones in this sample may be carry-over from other donors' samples.

The chain uses TRBV15 and TRBJ2-3, with TRBD2 as a possible D gene (5 bases). The germline CDR1 and CDR2 sequences are LNHNV and YYDKDF (reference sequence). CDR3 size: 15 residues. Trimming removed 7 bases from V and 4 bases from J, with 18 bases in between. In DNA, the CDR3 is TGTGCCACCATAGGTGAGGGTCCATTGGCAGATACGCAGTATTTT. Amino acid sequence: CATIGEGPLADTQYF.

This chain uses TRBV5-4 with TRBJ2-7; possibly TRBD1 for D (7 bases). The CDR3 has 13 amino acids. Germline lookup yields CDR1 SGHNT and CDR2 YYREEE (reference sequence). V lost 6 bases, J lost 3 bases, and 13 bases lay in between. The CDR3 here is CASTGGQNYEQYF. In DNA, the CDR3 is TGTGCCAGCACCGGGGGACAGAACTACGAGCAGTACTTC.

This chain links TRBV29-1 with TRBJ1-6; D is unresolved. Germline CDR1 and CDR2: SQVTM and ANQGSEA. This CDR3 region has 11 residues. Deletions cut 0 bases from V and 17 bases from J, with 11 bases between. CDR3 nucleotides: TGCAGCGTTGAAGAGGCTAGCGGGATCCACTTT. Translation gives CSVEEASGIHF.

The chain couples TRBV29-1 to TRBJ2-7; D is unresolved. The CDR3 spans 13 residues. The V gene lost 6 bases and the J gene lost 7 bases, with 19 bases spanning the gap. Germline assignment: CDR1 SQVTM and CDR2 ANQGSEA. For the CDR3, the DNA is TGCAGCGTCCAAGGACCCGCCCTCTGGGAGCAGTACTTC. Its translation is CSVQGPALWEQYF.

This sequence joins TRBV19 and TRBJ1-2; D remains ambiguous. CDR3 size: 15 residues. Trimming pared 0 bases from V and 4 bases from J, leaving 12 bases between. Germline V CDR1 and CDR2: LNHDA, SQIVND (reference sequence). The CDR3 is CASSIDLSPRYGYTF. The DNA for the CDR3 is TGTGCCAGTAGTATAGATCTATCGCCCCGCTATGGCTACACCTTC.

The rearrangement links TRBV4-1 to TRBJ2-6; D could derive from TRBD1 or TRBD2 (5 bases each). Germline values: CDR1 MGHRA, CDR2 YSYEKL. The CDR3 covers 20 residues. Trimming took off 3 bases at V and 2 bases at J, with 23 bases between the two ends. DNA of the CDR3: TGCGCCAGCAGCCATTTGGGGGACCGGTCCGGATCTACTGGGGCCAACGTCCTGACTTTC. This gives the protein CASSHLGDRSGSTGANVLTF.

The genes are TRBV29-1 and TRBJ2-7, with D perhaps given as TRBD1 or TRBD2 (5 bases each). Germline V CDR1 and CDR2: SQVTM, ANQGSEA. The CDR3 loop spans 13 amino acids. Between the trimmed V and J ends, which lost 4 bases and 0 bases, there was a span of 10 bases. CDR3 protein: CSVGGVGSYEQYF. CDR3 coding DNA: TGCAGCGTTGGAGGGGTAGGCTCCTACGAGCAGTACTTC.

The rearrangement links TRBV13 to TRBJ2-3; D assignment may be TRBD1 or TRBD2 (5 bases each). The CDR3 extends over 17 amino acids. The germline V gene has CDR1 PRHDT and CDR2 FYEKMQ (reference sequence). Deletions cut 6 bases from V and 1 base from J, with 20 bases between. This CDR3 is CASRPQGVGVGTDTQYF. CDR3 sequence (DNA): TGTGCCAGCAGACCCCAGGGAGTGGGAGTGGGCACAGATACGCAGTATTTT.

This clone was detected once. The rearrangement uses TRBV28 and TRBJ2-7; no clear D gene. Germline loops: CDR1 MDHEN, CDR2 SYDVKM. The ends were cut back, 5 bases at V and 0 bases at J, with 11 bases in the middle. There are 14 residues in the CDR3. CDR3 in amino acids: CASSPRLISYEQYF. CDR3 nucleotides: TGTGCCAGCAGTCCACGCCTTATCTCCTACGAGCAGTACTTC.